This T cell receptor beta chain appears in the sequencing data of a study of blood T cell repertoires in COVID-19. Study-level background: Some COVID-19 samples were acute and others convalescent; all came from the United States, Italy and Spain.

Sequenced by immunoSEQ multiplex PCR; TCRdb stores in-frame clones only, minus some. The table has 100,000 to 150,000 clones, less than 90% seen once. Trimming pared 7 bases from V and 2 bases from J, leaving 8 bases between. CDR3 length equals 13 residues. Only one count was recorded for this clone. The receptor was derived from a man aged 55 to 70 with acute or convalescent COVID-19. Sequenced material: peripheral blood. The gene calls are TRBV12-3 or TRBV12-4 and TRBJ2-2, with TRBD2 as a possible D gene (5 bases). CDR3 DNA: TGTGCCAGCATACTAGTAAACACCGGGGAGCTGTTTTTT. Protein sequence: CASILVNTGELFF.